One and the same sample provided the 17 T cell receptor beta chains below, sequenced in a study of shared clonotypes between healthy human individuals. Using immunoSEQ multiplex PCR, the repertoire was profiled, and TCRdb retains in-frame clones only, with some absent. The sample consists of some 2,500,000 clones, roughly 93% of them appearing once. Sequencing used naive CD4+ T cells from PBMCs. The subset here: CD45RA+ positively selected. These receptor sequences come from a man between 18 and 35 years old in good health. Some clones in this sample may be carry-over from other donors' samples.

About this clone itself: Its ends do not fully match the called genes, so a read error is possible. The chain couples TRBV10-3 to TRBJ1-2, with D uncertain. Germline V gene lookup returns CDR1 ENHRY and CDR2 SYGVKD. The CDR3 is 14 amino acids. Here the CDR3 reads CAISGQAVNSGYTF. The CDR3 bases are TGTGCCATCAGTGGGCAGGCCGTAAACTCTGGCTACACCTTC.

This sequence joins TRBV7-8 and TRBJ1-2; no clear D gene. CDR3 length equals 15 residues. Germline V gives CDR1 SGHVS, CDR2 FQNEAQ. Trimming stripped 4 bases from V and 1 base from J, with 13 bases between. The CDR3: CASSSSRQINYGYTF. The CDR3 bases are TGTGCCAGCAGCTCTAGCCGGCAGATTAACTATGGCTACACCTTC.

The chain combines TRBV9 with TRBJ2-7; TRBD2 is a possible D gene (6 bases). The germline V and J ends were trimmed by 0 bases and 5 bases, with 15 bases remaining between them. The germline gives CDR1 SGDLS, CDR2 YYNGEE. CDR3 length: 15 residues. CDR3 in DNA: TGTGCCAGCAGCGTAGCCCCCGGGGGTCCCGACGAGCAGTACTTC. Translation: CASSVAPGGPDEQYF.

The rearrangement joins TRBV6-5 to TRBJ1-6; D is undetermined. V was clipped by 4 bases and J by 9 bases, with 16 bases between them. The CDR3 runs 15 residues. The germline gives CDR1 MNHEY, CDR2 SVGAGI. CDR3 sequence (DNA): TGTGCCAGCAGTTTAGGCAGCTCGGGAAGTTCACCCCTCCACTTT. As protein: CASSLGSSGSSPLHF.

This clone was picked up one time. V usage is TRBV6-1 and J usage is TRBJ2-5; D possibly corresponds to TRBD1 (6 bases). Germline values: CDR1 MNHNS, CDR2 SASEGT. This CDR3 contains 15 residues. The ends were cut back, 5 bases at V and 9 bases at J, with 22 bases in the middle. CDR3 in amino acids: CASSPYHHRVLAQYF. CDR3 DNA sequence: TGTGCCAGCAGTCCCTACCATCACAGGGTGCTAGCCCAGTACTTC.

The chain uses TRBV11-2 and TRBJ2-3; maybe TRBD2 (6 bases). The germline CDR1 and CDR2 sequences are SGHAT and FQNNGV. Trimming took 5 bases from V and 3 from J, leaving 21 bases between them. The length of the CDR3 is 17 residues. CDR3 nucleotide sequence: TGTGCCAGCAGCCGATTCGGCGCGGGAAGAGGGACAGATACGCAGTATTTT. Amino acid sequence: CASSRFGAGRGTDTQYF.

The count of this clone is one. V is TRBV7-2 and J is TRBJ1-1; D is unclear. Germline values: CDR1 SGHTA, CDR2 FQGNSA. Between the trimmed V and J ends, which lost 4 bases and 1 base, there was a span of 10 bases. This CDR3 is 14 amino acids long. CDR3 in amino acids: CASSSSIRNTEAFF. The CDR3 DNA sequence: TGTGCCAGCAGCTCATCAATTAGGAACACTGAAGCTTTCTTT.

This clone has only a few counts. This chain connects TRBV28 to TRBJ1-5; no reliable D call. This CDR3 comprises 16 residues. Germline V gene sequence: CDR1 MDHEN, CDR2 SYDVKM. The V and J ends lost 2 bases and 6 bases respectively, with 17 bases between them. CDR3 DNA: TGTGCCAGCAGTTTAGCGGGCAGAGCAGAGGGTCAGCCCCAGCATTTT. Protein product: CASSLAGRAEGQPQHF.

J is TRBJ2-1 and V is TRBV29-1, with 7 bases fitting TRBD2. This CDR3 comprises 14 residues. V trimming: 4 bases; J trimming: 6 bases; junction bases outside the gene matches: 9. Per germline, CDR1 SQVTM and CDR2 ANQGSEA. CDR3 protein: CSVANRLASNEQFF. The CDR3 region has the DNA TGCAGCGTTGCCAACCGACTAGCAAGCAATGAGCAGTTCTTC.

The chain couples TRBV2 to TRBJ2-2, with 10 nucleotides matching TRBD1. The CDR3 length is 15 residues. The germline CDR1 and CDR2 sequences are SNHLY and FYNNEI. V trimming: 6 bases; J trimming: 3 bases; junction bases outside the gene matches: 4. CDR3 protein: CASSADRGDTGELFF. CDR3 DNA: TGTGCCAGCAGCGCGGACAGGGGGGACACCGGGGAGCTGTTTTTT.

V gene TRBV5-4 combines with J gene TRBJ1-1, with a possible D match to TRBD1 (5 bases). The CDR3 runs to 14 residues. In germline, CDR1 is SGHNT, CDR2 YYREEE (reference sequence). V lost 2 bases, J lost 8 bases, and 16 bases lay in between. For the CDR3, the DNA is TGTGCCAGCAGCTTTGGGGCACAGCCAAACGAAGCTTTCTTT. Protein sequence: CASSFGAQPNEAFF. The entire variable domain, with the rest obtained from reference TRBV5-4 and TRBJ1-1, is as follows: ETGVTQSPTHLIKTRGQQVTLRCSSQSGHNTVSWYQQALGQGPQFIFQYYREEENGRGNFPPRFSGLQFPNYSSELNVNALELDDSALYLCASSFGAQPNEAFFGQGTRLTVV.

J is TRBJ2-7 and V is TRBV7-9; tentatively, D is TRBD1 or TRBD2 (5 bases each). Germline assignment: CDR1 SEHNR and CDR2 FQNEAQ (reference sequence). CDR3 length: 15 amino acids. V shed 5 bases and J shed 6 bases, with 20 bases lying between them. Here the CDR3 DNA reads TGTGCCAGCAGCGCGATCCGGGACCGGGTTCGCGAGCAGTACTTC. It yields the protein CASSAIRDRVREQYF.

The chain carries TRBV29-1 and TRBJ2-1; 9 bases match TRBD2. The CDR3 loop spans 14 amino acids. Germline lookup yields CDR1 SQVTM and CDR2 ANQGSEA. V gave up 4 bases and J gave up 5 bases; unmatched junction bases: 6. The CDR3 sequence is CSVGRTSVNNEQFF. CDR3 sequence (DNA): TGCAGCGTTGGACGGACTAGCGTGAACAATGAGCAGTTCTTC.

Remarks on this clone: This CDR3 is also generated by other DNA sequences in the sample. This chain links TRBV5-1 with TRBJ2-5; the match to TRBD2 covers 7 bases. V trimming: 1 base; J trimming: 5 bases; junction bases outside the gene matches: 5. CDR3 size: 14 residues. Germline V lookup: CDR1 SGHRS, CDR2 YFSETQ. As DNA, the CDR3 is TGCGCCAGCAGCTTGTCACTAGCGCAGGAGACCCAGTACTTC. Residues: CASSLSLAQETQYF.

CDR3 nucleotide sequence: TGCAGCGTTGAATCCGAGGACTCCTACAATGAGCAGTTCTTC. Protein sequence: CSVESEDSYNEQFF. The rearrangement uses TRBV29-1 and TRBJ2-1; D unclear. The V gene's germline CDR1 is SQVTM and CDR2 ANQGSEA. The CDR3 runs to 14 residues. Trimming took 2 bases from V and 0 from J, leaving 8 bases between them.

The chain joins TRBV20-1 to TRBJ2-1; no reliable D call. This CDR3 region has 10 residues. From germline, CDR1 is DFQATT and CDR2 SNEGSKA (reference sequence). The V and J ends lost 5 bases and 10 bases respectively, with 9 bases between them. The CDR3 DNA follows: TGCAGTGCTGCCCTTGGGGAGCAGTTCTTC. Translation gives CSAALGEQFF.

As to this clone: Other DNA sequences in this sample translate to the same CDR3. This sequence joins TRBV19 and TRBJ2-7; 13 bases are a match to TRBD2. Germline lookup yields CDR1 LNHDA and CDR2 SQIVND (reference sequence). J lost 1 base, V lost 4 bases, and 1 base had no gene match. The CDR3 runs to 15 residues. CDR3: CASSRLAGGSYEQYF. CDR3 DNA: TGTGCCAGTAGTAGACTAGCGGGAGGATCCTACGAGCAGTACTTC.